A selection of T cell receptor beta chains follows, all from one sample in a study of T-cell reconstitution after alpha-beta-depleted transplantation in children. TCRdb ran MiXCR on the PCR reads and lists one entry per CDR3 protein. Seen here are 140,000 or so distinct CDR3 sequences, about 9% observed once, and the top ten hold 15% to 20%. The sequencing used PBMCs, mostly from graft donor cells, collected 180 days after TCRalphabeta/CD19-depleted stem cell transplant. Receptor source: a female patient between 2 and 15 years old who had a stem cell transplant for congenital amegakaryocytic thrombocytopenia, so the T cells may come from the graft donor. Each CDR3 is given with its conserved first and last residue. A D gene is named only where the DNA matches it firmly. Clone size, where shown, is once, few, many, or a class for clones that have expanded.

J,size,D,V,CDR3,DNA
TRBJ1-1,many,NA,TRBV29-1,CSVEDLVNTEAFF,TGCAGCGTTGAAGATCTGGTGAACACTGAAGCTTTCTTT
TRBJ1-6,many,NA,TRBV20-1,CSARISNYSPLHF,TGCAGTGCTAGGATCAGCAATTATTCACCCCTCCACTTT
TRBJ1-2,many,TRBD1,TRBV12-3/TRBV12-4,CASGGQPYGYTF,TGTGCCAGCGGGGGACAGCCATATGGCTACACCTTC
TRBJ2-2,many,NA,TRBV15,CATSRARSGGELFF,TGTGCCACCAGCCGAGCGAGGTCCGGCGGGGAGCTGTTTTTT
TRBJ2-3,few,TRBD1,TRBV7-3,CASSLGTGGYTDTQYF,TGTGCCAGCAGCTTAGGGACAGGGGGCTACACAGATACGCAGTATTTT
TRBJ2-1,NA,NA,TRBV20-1,CSARAVSPSKSSYNEQFF,TGCAGTGCTAGAGCCGTCAGCCCAAGTAAGAGCTCCTACAATGAGCAGTTCTTC
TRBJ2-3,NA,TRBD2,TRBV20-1,CSAIPGGATDTQYF,TGCAGTGCTATCCCCGGGGGGGCCACAGATACGCAGTATTTT
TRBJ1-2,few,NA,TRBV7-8,CASKPEGPYGYTF,TGTGCCAGCAAGCCGGAAGGGCCCTATGGCTACACCTTC
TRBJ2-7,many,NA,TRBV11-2,CASSLATGLTSEQYF,TGTGCCAGCAGCTTAGCGACAGGTTTGACCTCCGAGCAGTACTTC
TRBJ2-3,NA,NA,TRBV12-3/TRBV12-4,CASSFPRLLGRKVGGTDTQYF,TGTGCCAGCAGTTTCCCGAGGCTGCTAGGCCGAAAGGTTGGTGGAACAGATACGCAGTATTTT
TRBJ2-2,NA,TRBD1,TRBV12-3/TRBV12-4,CASRTQGARAGELFF,TGTGCCAGCAGGACACAGGGGGCGCGGGCCGGGGAGCTGTTTTTT
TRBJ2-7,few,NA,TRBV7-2,CASRAYEQYF,TGTGCCAGTAGGGCCTACGAGCAGTACTTC
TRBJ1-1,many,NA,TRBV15,CATSRDLRRQEAFF,TGTGCCACCAGCAGAGATTTGAGGAGACAGGAAGCTTTCTTT
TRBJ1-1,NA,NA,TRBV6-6,CASSSPMNTEAFF,TGTGCCAGCAGTTCCCCTATGAACACTGAAGCTTTCTTT
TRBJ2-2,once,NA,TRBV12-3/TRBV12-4,CARSFPRGGLAPGAGELFF,TGTGCCCGCAGTTTCCCGAGAGGGGGGCTAGCGCCCGGGGCCGGGGAGCTGTTTTTT
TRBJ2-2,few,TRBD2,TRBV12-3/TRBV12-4,CASSRTDWASGRMGTGELFF,TGTGCCAGCAGTCGGACAGACTGGGCTAGCGGGAGAATGGGCACCGGGGAGCTGTTTTTT
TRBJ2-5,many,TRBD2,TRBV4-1,CASSQAAGLAGETQYF,TGCGCCAGCAGCCAAGCGGCTGGACTAGCGGGAGAGACCCAGTACTTC
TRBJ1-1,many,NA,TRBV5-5,CASSLAWRMNTEAFF,TGTGCCAGCAGCTTGGCCTGGCGGATGAACACTGAAGCTTTCTTT
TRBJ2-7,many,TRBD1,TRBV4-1,CASSQFITGTGFYEQYF,TGCGCCAGCAGCCAATTTATAACCGGGACAGGGTTCTACGAGCAGTACTTC
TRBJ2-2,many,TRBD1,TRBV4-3,CASSPLPGQEGGELFF,TGCGCCAGCAGCCCCCTTCCGGGACAGGAGGGCGGGGAGCTGTTTTTT
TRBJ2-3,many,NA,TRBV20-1,CSARDLEGVAFLGDTQYF,TGCAGTGCTAGAGATTTGGAGGGTGTTGCCTTCCTTGGAGATACGCAGTATTTT
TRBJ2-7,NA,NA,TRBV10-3,CAISDRRGLGYEQYF,TGTGCCATCAGTGACCGCAGGGGATTAGGCTACGAGCAGTACTTC
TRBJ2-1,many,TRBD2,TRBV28,CAILGGAYNEQFF,TGTGCCATTCTGGGGGGGGCCTACAATGAGCAGTTCTTC
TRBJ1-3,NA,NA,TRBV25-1,CASSEFRGGSSSGNTIYF,TGTGCCAGCAGTGAATTCCGAGGAGGCTCGAGCTCTGGAAACACCATATATTTT
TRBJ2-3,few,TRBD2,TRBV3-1,CASRWTSGSGTDTQYF,TGTGCCAGCAGGTGGACTAGCGGGAGTGGCACAGATACGCAGTATTTT
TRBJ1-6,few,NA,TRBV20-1,CSARKGFANSPLHF,TGCAGTGCTAGAAAGGGGTTCGCGAATTCACCCCTCCACTTT
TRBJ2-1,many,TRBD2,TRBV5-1,CASSLMGTSGRNEQFF,TGCGCCAGCAGCTTGATGGGGACTAGCGGGAGGAATGAGCAGTTCTTC
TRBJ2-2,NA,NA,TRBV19,CASSMAGRTGELFF,TGTGCCAGTAGTATGGCTGGGAGGACCGGGGAGCTGTTTTTT
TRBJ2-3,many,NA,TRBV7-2,CASSLGGAGHTQYF,TGTGCCAGCAGCTTAGGCGGGGCCGGTCATACGCAGTATTTT
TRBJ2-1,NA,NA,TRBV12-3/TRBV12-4,CASSFVSDEQFF,TGTGCCAGCAGTTTCGTCTCGGATGAGCAGTTCTTC
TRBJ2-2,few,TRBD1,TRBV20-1,CSARDWGGQGNTGELFF,TGCAGTGCTAGAGATTGGGGGGGACAGGGGAACACCGGGGAGCTGTTTTTT
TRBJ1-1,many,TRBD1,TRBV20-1,CSARRGTGSEAFF,TGCAGTGCTAGAAGGGGGACAGGGTCTGAAGCTTTCTTT
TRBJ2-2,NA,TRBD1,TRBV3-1,CASSHGTGGTGELFF,TGTGCCAGCAGCCATGGGACAGGGGGCACCGGGGAGCTGTTTTTT
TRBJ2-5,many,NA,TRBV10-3,CAISESERGETQYF,TGTGCCATCAGTGAGTCGGAGAGGGGAGAGACCCAGTACTTC
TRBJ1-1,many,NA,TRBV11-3,CASSLLADTEAFF,TGTGCCAGCAGCTTACTTGCTGACACTGAAGCTTTCTTT